This T cell receptor (beta chain) stems from a study of cytomegalovirus exposure and HLA in healthy donors. Study at large: A later analysis reported the same platform for the roughly 120 validation repertoires and the 500 to 700 first-cohort repertoires.

Regarding this clone: The antigen remains unidentified.

Method: immunoSEQ multiplex PCR; TCRdb's copy keeps in-frame clones and lacks some. The sample consists of around 250,000 clones, 90% of them appearing once. Findings and limits, study-wide: High sensitivity and specificity were reportedly achieved when the classifier diagnosed cytomegalovirus status. There were 150 to 200 TCR beta chains listed as cytomegalovirus-associated.

Trimming left V 4 bases short and J 4 bases short, with 17 bases between. Germline CDR1 and CDR2: SGHRS and YFSETQ. The CDR3 runs 16 residues. The sequenced material came from PBMCs. The sequence was obtained from a woman aged 18-35 years in good health and CMV-seronegative. J is TRBJ2-2 and V is TRBV5-1; perhaps TRBD1 as D (5 bases). The CDR3 is CASSETAQRFTGELFF. As DNA, the CDR3 is TGCGCCAGCAGCGAGACAGCCCAACGATTCACCGGGGAGCTGTTTTTT.